Each of the 13 T cell receptor beta chains below was sequenced from the same sample in a study of T cells in women clearing cervical HPV infection. TCRdb keeps only in-frame clones here, not all; method: immunoSEQ multiplex PCR. The sample totals about 23,000 clones; its top ten clones hold about 2.5%. The sample consisted of blood buffy coat. The source is a woman between 18 and 75 years old with a cervical HPV16 infection that either progressed to CIN3+ or cleared (not recorded which).

The covered CDR3 bases are TGTGCCAGCAGACGTACAGGGGAAAAGACG. Its protein product is CASRRTGEKT. The entire CDR3 sequence reads CASRRTGEKTQYF. The rearrangement joins TRBV11-2 to TRBJ2-3; 7 nucleotides match TRBD1. The observed sequence ends 3 residues before the CDR3 terminus, with the missing tail filled in from the germline J gene. Germline values: CDR1 SGHAT, CDR2 FQNNGV. The CDR3 consists of 13 residues.

The part of the CDR3 DNA that was read is TGTGCTAGTGGTTTAGGGGGGGCCGCGGATACG. Translating gives CASGLGGAADT. The complete CDR3 reads CASGLGGAADTQYF. The chain uses TRBV12-5 and TRBJ2-3; D perhaps matches TRBD2 (7 bases). The read terminates 3 residues ahead of where the CDR3 ends, so the germline J gene completes it. Trimming took 3 bases from V and 6 from J, leaving 13 bases between them. CDR1 LGHNT and CDR2 FRNRAP come from the germline V gene. The CDR3 has 14 amino acids.

To note about this clone: The read halts 3 residues ahead of the CDR3 end, with the missing end drawn from the germline J gene. The chain carries TRBV7-2 and TRBJ2-7; TRBD2 agrees at 9 bases. This CDR3 is 15 amino acids long. The germline CDR1 and CDR2 sequences are SGHTA and FQGNSA. The ends lost 5 bases at V and 4 bases at J; junction bases unmatched: 9. The CDR3 DNA, read in part, is TGTGCCAGCAGCCCGAATAGCGGGAGCCAGTACGAG. As protein: CASSPNSGSQYE. The CDR3, in full, reads CASSPNSGSQYEQYF.

In the case of this clone: One end of the junction varies from germline; a read error may be responsible. The read is 3 residues too short to cover the CDR3 end, so that end is filled in from the germline J gene. Other DNA sequences in this specimen translate into the identical CDR3. The genes are TRBV11-2 and TRBJ1-3; D perhaps matches TRBD1 (5 bases). The CDR3 totals 15 residues. Germline values: CDR1 SGHAT, CDR2 FQNNGV. Incomplete CDR3 DNA: TGTGCCAGCAGCTTAGTCCAGGGAACTGGAAACACT. This sequence encodes CASSLVQGTGNT. The CDR3 reads in full as CASSLVQGTGNTIYF.

The CDR3 reads CSVGVRDRGNYGYTF. The covered CDR3 bases are TGCAGCGTCGGCGTGAGGGACAGGGGTAACTATGGC. The chain uses TRBV29-1 and TRBJ1-2; 10 bases are shared with TRBD1. The read terminates 3 residues before the CDR3 end, so the remaining end is supplied by the germline J gene. V lost 6 bases to trimming and J lost 1 base; unmatched junction nucleotides: 8. Germline lookup yields CDR1 SQVTM and CDR2 ANQGSEA. The CDR3 runs to 15 residues.

With regard to this clone: Read sequence stops 3 residues before the CDR3 end, and the germline J gene provides the missing end. This chain joins TRBV5-5 and TRBJ1-1; D gene ambiguous. CDR1 and CDR2 (germline): SGHKS, YYEKEE (reference sequence). The CDR3 sequence is 13 residues long. Trimming took off 0 bases at V and 7 bases at J, with 10 bases between the two ends. Incomplete CDR3 DNA: TGTGCCAGCAGCTTGGATCAAAGGTATGAA. It is translated as CASSLDQRYE. The complete CDR3 reads CASSLDQRYEAFF. The complete variable domain, with remaining parts taken from reference TRBV5-5 and TRBJ1-1, reads DAGVTQSPTHLIKTRGQQVTLRCSPISGHKSVSWYQQVLGQGPQFIFQYYEKEERGRGNFPDRFSARQFPNYSSELNVNALLLGDSALYLCASSLDQRYEAFFGQGTRLTVV.

A word on this clone: The observed sequence ends 3 residues before the CDR3 terminus, with the missing tail filled in from the germline J gene. The gene calls are TRBV19 and TRBJ2-2; TRBD1 might be the D (6 bases). CDR1 is LNHDA and CDR2 is SQIVND in the germline V gene (reference sequence). This CDR3 comprises 14 residues. The CDR3 bases that were read are TGTGCCAGTAGTCCAGGGGCCGCCAAGGAAAAG. Amino acids: CASSPGAAKEK. The complete CDR3 reads CASSPGAAKEKLFF. Full variable domain (remainder filled in from reference TRBV19 and TRBJ2-2): DGGITQSPKYLFRKEGQNVTLSCEQNLNHDAMYWYRQDPGQGLRLIYYSQIVNDFQKGDIAEGYSVSREKKESFPLTVTSAQKNPTAFYLCASSPGAAKEKLFFGEGSRLTVL.

By frequency, this clone is medium-sized. The read falls 3 residues short of the CDR3 end, and the missing part is taken from the germline J gene. V and J are TRBV5-1 and TRBJ1-6, with TRBD1 as a possible D gene (6 bases). The ends were cut back, 3 bases at V and 0 bases at J, with 13 bases in the middle. This CDR3 comprises 17 residues. Germline CDR1 SGHRS, CDR2 YFSETQ. Partial CDR3 DNA: TGCGCCAGCAGCTCCAGCCAGGGGAGCTCCTATAATTCACCC. This codes for CASSSSQGSSYNSP. From start to end, the CDR3 is CASSSSQGSSYNSPLHF.

Regarding this clone: The CDR3 end falls 3 residues outside the read, so it is completed with the germline J gene. The rearrangement joins TRBV4-1 to TRBJ2-7, with TRBD2 matching 10 bases. Looked up from germline, CDR1 is MGHRA and CDR2 is YSYEKL. V shed 5 bases and J 3 bases; nucleotides not matched to a gene: 4. The length of the CDR3 is 14 residues. The CDR3 sequence: CASSRGTSDYEQYF. CDR3 DNA, as far as it was read: TGCGCCAGCAGCAGAGGGACTAGCGACTACGAG.

Concerning this clone: Sequencing ends 3 residues short of the CDR3 end; the germline J gene provides the rest. V usage is TRBV2 and J usage is TRBJ2-7; tentative D call: TRBD1 (5 bases). Trimming shortened V by 6 bases and J by 4 bases, and 10 bases separated the two germline ends. The germline gives CDR1 SNHLY, CDR2 FYNNEI. CDR3 length: 12 residues. The DNA read from the CDR3 is TGTGCCAGCAGATCCGACAGTTACGAG. Residues: CASRSDSYE. The full CDR3 is CASRSDSYEQYF. The full variable domain, its missing parts supplied by reference TRBV2 and TRBJ2-7, is EPEVTQTPSHQVTQMGQEVILRCVPISNHLYFYWYRQILGQKVEFLVSFYNNEISEKSEIFDDQFSVERPDGSNFTLKIRSTKLEDSAMYFCASRSDSYEQYFGPGTRLTVT.

A note on this clone: The read terminates 3 residues ahead of where the CDR3 ends, so the germline J gene completes it. The J gene is TRBJ1-6, the V gene TRBV30; 9 bases fit TRBD1. CDR3 length: 13 residues. The trim removed 2 bases at V and 8 bases at J, leaving 1 base unmatched. Germline CDR1 GTSNPN, CDR2 SVGIG (reference sequence). CDR3 region: CAWSTGGDSPLHF. CDR3 DNA, as far as it was read: TGTGCCTGGAGTACAGGGGGCGATTCACCC.

A word on this clone: The observed sequence ends 3 residues before the CDR3 terminus, with the missing tail filled in from the germline J gene. The chain employs TRBV7-3 and TRBJ2-5, with 7 bases aligning to TRBD1. The CDR3 spans 14 residues. Germline V lookup: CDR1 SGHTA, CDR2 FQGTGA. CDR3 amino acids: CASSFTGDTDTQYF. CDR3 DNA, as far as it was read: TGTGCCAGCAGCTTTACAGGGGACACAGATACC.

As regards this clone: The DNA ends 3 residues before the CDR3 does, and the rest of the CDR3 is filled in from the germline J gene. The V gene is TRBV19, the J gene TRBJ1-2, with D possibly being TRBD1 (6 bases). The germline V gene has CDR1 LNHDA and CDR2 SQIVND (reference sequence). The CDR3 has 13 residues. CDR3 amino acids: CASRPPQGNDYTF. Partial CDR3 DNA: TGTGCCAGTAGACCACCACAGGGAAACGAC.